This TCR beta chain was recorded in a study of high-grade serous ovarian cancer treatment subgroups. The CDR3 covers 15 residues. The V gene lost 1 base and the J gene lost 4 bases, with 13 bases spanning the gap. Germline-derived CDR1 and CDR2 are LNHDA and SQIVND (reference sequence). Study results and caveats: These tumor repertoires lack spatial information from bulk sequencing. Same-patient tumor repertoires overlapped at roughly 0.095 to 0.79; different patients barely overlapped. TCR relatedness rose with neoantigen level and trended with mutation load.

For this clone: Its specificity is not known.

The tumor samples were collected prior to definitive surgery or chemotherapy. The data were produced by immunoSEQ multiplex PCR, yet TCRdb's version contains in-frame clones alone and is incomplete. Here the sample spans about 9,000 clones, 76% being singletons. The receptor comes from a human donor with high-grade serous ovarian cancer. Sequencing input: tumor tissue. This chain uses TRBV19 with TRBJ1-2; maybe TRBD1 (5 bases). In DNA form, the CDR3 reads TGTGCCAGTAGTATAGGAGCGACAGAAGGCTATGGCTACACCTTC. It encodes CASSIGATEGYGYTF.